Listed below are T cell receptor beta chains from one sample, sequenced in a study of CD8+CD57+ T cells in acquired aplastic anemia. TCRdb redid the calling of the reads with MiXCR, one entry per CDR3 protein. Of approximately 200,000 distinct CDR3 sequences in the sample, roughly 50% are singletons; the top ten hold 15% to 20%. The sample consisted of sorted CD4+, CD8+, or CD8+CD57+ T cells (not recorded which) from PBMCs. The receptors were sampled from a human donor with aplastic anemia. The CDR3 runs from the conserved cysteine through the conserved F or W. Fields, in order: clone size, D gene, V gene, J gene, CDR3 DNA, CDR3 protein. D genes are given only for firm matches. Size is stated for part of the rows, as once, few or many counts, or as a class when the clone is expanded.

abundance: NA
d_gene: NA
v_gene: TRBV20-1
j_gene: TRBJ1-3
CDR3nt: TGCAGTGCTAACTCCAGGGTCTCTGGAAGCACCATATATTTT
CDR3aa: CSANSRVSGSTIYF

abundance: many
d_gene: NA
v_gene: TRBV6-6
j_gene: TRBJ2-3
CDR3nt: TGTGCCAGCAACACCGCGGGGCTAGGAGATACGCAGTATTTT
CDR3aa: CASNTAGLGDTQYF

abundance: many
d_gene: TRBD2
v_gene: TRBV19
j_gene: TRBJ2-1
CDR3nt: TGTGCCAGTAGTGGTAGCGGGGGGGCCGCCAATGAGCAGTTCTTC
CDR3aa: CASSGSGGAANEQFF

abundance: NA
d_gene: TRBD1
v_gene: TRBV6-5
j_gene: TRBJ2-7
CDR3nt: TGTGCCAGCAGTTATACCCCGGGACAGGGTAACGAGCAGTACTTC
CDR3aa: CASSYTPGQGNEQYF

abundance: NA
d_gene: NA
v_gene: TRBV15
j_gene: TRBJ1-2
CDR3nt: TGTGCCACCAGCAGTTGGACAGCTAACTATGGCTACACCTTC
CDR3aa: CATSSWTANYGYTF

abundance: NA
d_gene: NA
v_gene: TRBV4-3
j_gene: TRBJ2-5
CDR3nt: TGCGCCAGCAGCCAAGATAGGGGGGGCGAGACCCAGTACTTC
CDR3aa: CASSQDRGGETQYF

abundance: many
d_gene: NA
v_gene: TRBV7-7
j_gene: TRBJ2-3
CDR3nt: TGTGCTAGCAGCTTAAGAGGGGGGGGAGATACGCAGTATTTT
CDR3aa: CASSLRGGGDTQYF

abundance: many
d_gene: TRBD2
v_gene: TRBV5-1
j_gene: TRBJ2-2
CDR3nt: TGCGCCAGCAGCTCTGGACTAGCGGGTAACACCGGGGAGCTGTTTTTT
CDR3aa: CASSSGLAGNTGELFF

abundance: once
d_gene: NA
v_gene: TRBV19
j_gene: TRBJ2-3
CDR3nt: TGTGCCAGTAGTATAGATGCCCCGGGGTCAGATACGCAGTATTTT
CDR3aa: CASSIDAPGSDTQYF

abundance: once
d_gene: TRBD1
v_gene: TRBV2
j_gene: TRBJ2-5
CDR3nt: TGTGCCAGCACCGGGACAGGGTCATCAGAGACCCAGTACTTC
CDR3aa: CASTGTGSSETQYF

abundance: few
d_gene: NA
v_gene: TRBV16
j_gene: TRBJ2-2
CDR3nt: TGTGCCAGCAGCCCCACAGGGGCGGGACGCGGCTGGGAGCTGTCTTTT
CDR3aa: CASSPTGAGRGWELSF

abundance: many
d_gene: TRBD1
v_gene: TRBV5-1
j_gene: TRBJ1-2
CDR3nt: TGCGCCAGCAGCCTGACAGGGGGCGATGGCTACACCTTC
CDR3aa: CASSLTGGDGYTF

abundance: NA
d_gene: TRBD2
v_gene: TRBV5-1
j_gene: TRBJ2-7
CDR3nt: TGCGCCAGCAGTCTCGGGGAGCGGGGGCCCTACGAGCAGTACTTC
CDR3aa: CASSLGERGPYEQYF

abundance: NA
d_gene: NA
v_gene: TRBV15
j_gene: TRBJ2-2
CDR3nt: TGTGCCACCAGCTTCTTTCGGGAGTCCGGGGAGCTGTTTTTT
CDR3aa: CATSFFRESGELFF

abundance: many
d_gene: NA
v_gene: TRBV20-1
j_gene: TRBJ1-6
CDR3nt: TGCAGTGTCCACACCCTCGGCAGGGATAATTCACCCCTCCACTTT
CDR3aa: CSVHTLGRDNSPLHF

abundance: NA
d_gene: NA
v_gene: TRBV20-1
j_gene: TRBJ2-3
CDR3nt: TGCAGTGCTAGAGTGGGAACCACAGATACGCAGTATTTT
CDR3aa: CSARVGTTDTQYF

abundance: many
d_gene: TRBD1
v_gene: TRBV5-1
j_gene: TRBJ2-5
CDR3nt: TGCGCCAGCAGCCCAGGCGGGACAGGAAAAGGAGAGACCCAGTACTTC
CDR3aa: CASSPGGTGKGETQYF

abundance: NA
d_gene: TRBD1
v_gene: TRBV5-1
j_gene: TRBJ1-6
CDR3nt: TGTGCCAGCAGCTATGGACAGGGGGCATCCTATAATTCACCCCTCCACTTT
CDR3aa: CASSYGQGASYNSPLHF

abundance: NA
d_gene: NA
v_gene: TRBV6-4
j_gene: TRBJ2-5
CDR3nt: TGTGCCATCAGCCAGACAGGAGGTAATGGAGAGACCCAGTACTTC
CDR3aa: CAISQTGGNGETQYF

abundance: many
d_gene: NA
v_gene: TRBV5-1
j_gene: TRBJ2-1
CDR3nt: TGCGCCAGCAGCTCGTCGGGTAGTAACAATGAGCAGTTCTTC
CDR3aa: CASSSSGSNNEQFF

abundance: many
d_gene: NA
v_gene: TRBV6-5
j_gene: TRBJ1-6
CDR3nt: TGTGCCAGCAGTCCCTTGGGTCTTGGGAGTTTTGTAGATAATTCACCCCTCCACTTT
CDR3aa: CASSPLGLGSFVDNSPLHF

abundance: few
d_gene: NA
v_gene: TRBV6-5
j_gene: TRBJ2-1
CDR3nt: TGTGCCAGCAGTTACGAGGGGCCCTACGATGAGCAGTTCTTC
CDR3aa: CASSYEGPYDEQFF

abundance: NA
d_gene: TRBD1
v_gene: TRBV29-1
j_gene: TRBJ1-2
CDR3nt: TGCAGCGTGCTCCGGACAGGCTATGGCTACACCTTC
CDR3aa: CSVLRTGYGYTF

abundance: few
d_gene: NA
v_gene: TRBV19
j_gene: TRBJ1-2
CDR3nt: TGTGCCAGTAGTATGGTGGGTAGCTATGGCTACACCTTC
CDR3aa: CASSMVGSYGYTF

abundance: many
d_gene: TRBD2
v_gene: TRBV20-1
j_gene: TRBJ2-3
CDR3nt: TGCAGTGCTAGAGATCTAAGCGGGGGCACAGATACGCAGTATTTT
CDR3aa: CSARDLSGGTDTQYF

abundance: NA
d_gene: TRBD1
v_gene: TRBV25-1
j_gene: TRBJ1-2
CDR3nt: TGTGCCAGCAGTGAAGTCCCGGGACAGGGTAACTATGGCTACACCTTC
CDR3aa: CASSEVPGQGNYGYTF

abundance: NA
d_gene: NA
v_gene: TRBV29-1
j_gene: TRBJ2-1
CDR3nt: TGCAGTGCTAGCTTCAGGGGTAGGAATGAGCAGTTCTTC
CDR3aa: CSASFRGRNEQFF

abundance: NA
d_gene: NA
v_gene: TRBV10-3
j_gene: TRBJ2-7
CDR3nt: TGTGCCATCAGTGACCCTTCCTGGGGCGAGCAGTACTTC
CDR3aa: CAISDPSWGEQYF

abundance: many
d_gene: NA
v_gene: TRBV7-3
j_gene: TRBJ1-2
CDR3nt: TGTGCCAGCAGCCGGGGGACCGCCCAAGCTAACTATGGCTACACCTTC
CDR3aa: CASSRGTAQANYGYTF

abundance: NA
d_gene: TRBD1
v_gene: TRBV4-3
j_gene: TRBJ1-6
CDR3nt: TGCGCCAGCAGCCAAGTTGGGACAGGGGGCTTTTCACCCCTCCACTTT
CDR3aa: CASSQVGTGGFSPLHF

abundance: NA
d_gene: TRBD1
v_gene: TRBV3-1
j_gene: TRBJ2-1
CDR3nt: TGTGCCAGCAGCCAAGGACAGGGCCGCAATGAGCAGTTCTTC
CDR3aa: CASSQGQGRNEQFF

abundance: once
d_gene: NA
v_gene: TRBV2
j_gene: TRBJ1-6
CDR3nt: TGTGCCAGCAGTGATCCAGGGCTTTCACCCCTCCACTTT
CDR3aa: CASSDPGLSPLHF

abundance: many
d_gene: NA
v_gene: TRBV5-8
j_gene: TRBJ2-7
CDR3nt: TGTGCCAGCAGCTTATGGGGGGGCTCTTACGAGCAGTACTTC
CDR3aa: CASSLWGGSYEQYF

abundance: NA
d_gene: NA
v_gene: TRBV29-1
j_gene: TRBJ1-2
CDR3nt: TGCAGCGTCCTCTGGGACTATGGCTACACCTTC
CDR3aa: CSVLWDYGYTF

abundance: NA
d_gene: TRBD2
v_gene: TRBV2
j_gene: TRBJ2-1
CDR3nt: TGTGCCAGCAGCTTTAGCGGGGGGCCTAATGAGCAGTTCTTC
CDR3aa: CASSFSGGPNEQFF

abundance: NA
d_gene: TRBD1
v_gene: TRBV10-2
j_gene: TRBJ2-3
CDR3nt: TGCGCCAGCAAAGACCCAATTGGGACAGGGGCGAATGAGCAGTATTTT
CDR3aa: CASKDPIGTGANEQYF

abundance: NA
d_gene: NA
v_gene: TRBV11-1
j_gene: TRBJ2-2
CDR3nt: TGTGCCAGCAGTTCCCAGGGTTTCGCGAACACCGGGGAGCTGTTTTTT
CDR3aa: CASSSQGFANTGELFF

abundance: many
d_gene: NA
v_gene: TRBV10-3
j_gene: TRBJ1-1
CDR3nt: TGTGCCATCACCGTCGACAGGATGAGCACTGAAGCTTTCTTT
CDR3aa: CAITVDRMSTEAFF

abundance: many
d_gene: NA
v_gene: TRBV6-1
j_gene: TRBJ2-5
CDR3nt: TGTGCCAGCAGTGAGGACTCGCGGATGGCCCAGTACTTC
CDR3aa: CASSEDSRMAQYF

abundance: NA
d_gene: TRBD1
v_gene: TRBV19
j_gene: TRBJ1-5
CDR3nt: TGTGCCAGTAGTCTGGACAGGGGGTACGAGCATTTT
CDR3aa: CASSLDRGYEHF

abundance: NA
d_gene: TRBD1
v_gene: TRBV20-1
j_gene: TRBJ1-2
CDR3nt: TGCAGTGCTACAGGGGGCAACTATGGCTACACCTTC
CDR3aa: CSATGGNYGYTF

abundance: NA
d_gene: NA
v_gene: TRBV7-9
j_gene: TRBJ2-1
CDR3nt: TGTGCCAGCAGCTTATCAAGTGATAACTCTGGGGCCTCCTACAATGAGCAGTTCTTC
CDR3aa: CASSLSSDNSGASYNEQFF

abundance: NA
d_gene: NA
v_gene: TRBV5-4
j_gene: TRBJ2-4
CDR3nt: TGTGCCAGCAGCCAAGGGGGGCGGCCGGGAAACATTCAGTACTTC
CDR3aa: CASSQGGRPGNIQYF

abundance: many
d_gene: NA
v_gene: TRBV20-1
j_gene: TRBJ1-1
CDR3nt: TGCAGTGCGGACCTGATAGCGTCTCGCACTGAAGCTTTCTTT
CDR3aa: CSADLIASRTEAFF

abundance: many
d_gene: NA
v_gene: TRBV5-1
j_gene: TRBJ2-1
CDR3nt: TGCGCCACTTCCCCGGGGGTAGCATCGAATGAGCAGTTCTTC
CDR3aa: CATSPGVASNEQFF

abundance: many
d_gene: TRBD1
v_gene: TRBV5-1
j_gene: TRBJ1-3
CDR3nt: TGCGCCAGCAGCCCCACAGGGGAATCTGGAAACACCATATATTTT
CDR3aa: CASSPTGESGNTIYF

abundance: NA
d_gene: NA
v_gene: TRBV10-3
j_gene: TRBJ2-3
CDR3nt: TGTGCCATCAGTGAGCCTAACACAGATACGCAGTATTTT
CDR3aa: CAISEPNTDTQYF